This T cell receptor beta chain was observed in a study of blood T cell repertoires in COVID-19. At the level of the study: Researchers got acute and convalescent COVID-19 samples from the United States, Italy and Spain. PBMCs, B-cell-depleted T cells, or T cells provided the cDNA or gDNA that made up the material.

How the authors handled the data: Researchers report that nucleated cell counts were estimated from reference gene primer amplification. Measured with immunoSEQ multiplex PCR; TCRdb has only the in-frame clones, and not every one. D and trimming come from the DNA, and the V and J calls and clone size come from that table. The sample lists about 200,000 clones; roughly 88% were seen once. The TCR sequence derives from a man between 18 and 29 years old with active or convalescent COVID-19. The sequenced sample consisted of peripheral blood.

The CDR3 sequence is CASSQGTGMYTEAFF. The CDR3, as DNA: TGCGCCAGCAGCCAAGGGACAGGGATGTACACTGAAGCTTTCTTT. The chain is built from TRBV4-3 and TRBJ1-1; TRBD1 matches at 8 bases. The junction had 4 bases not matched to a gene; V was cut back by 1 base and J by 3 bases. This CDR3 has 15 residues. In germline, CDR1 is LGHNA, CDR2 YSLEER.